This T cell receptor beta chain comes out of a study of blood T cell repertoires in COVID-19. Seattle patients were enrolled while actively infected and followed longitudinally. Original analysis: The authors estimated nucleated cell counts from reference gene primer amplification. The protocol was immunoSEQ multiplex PCR, while the TCRdb copy is restricted to in-frame clones and leaves out a portion. That table is the source of V, J and clone size, and D and trimming were worked out from the DNA. Of 250,000 to 400,000 clones in the sample, 90% are singletons; the top ten hold approximately 2.9%. The germline V gene encodes CDR1 SGHAT and CDR2 FQNNGV. The V and J ends lost 5 bases and 10 bases, in that order; junction bases with no gene match: 12. This CDR3 is built from 15 residues. This clone appeared a single time.

The chain recombines TRBV11-2 with TRBJ1-3; 9 bases are shared with TRBD1. Input material: peripheral blood. This TCR came from a woman aged 25 to 45 with COVID-19, enrolled during active disease. CDR3: CASSNRGGDRGTIYF. Here the CDR3 DNA reads TGTGCCAGCAGCAACCGAGGTGGCGACAGGGGGACCATATATTTT.